This T cell receptor beta chain was retrieved from a study of cytomegalovirus exposure and HLA in healthy donors. Study-level results: One later analysis, an examination of the 100 to 150 validation repertoires, found that first-cohort TCR clusters tended to co-occur in them. Overall, roughly 150 TCR beta chains were annotated as cytomegalovirus-associated.

Profiling relied on immunoSEQ multiplex PCR, and the TCRdb table lists in-frame clones only, not all of them. The table has about 360,000 clones, roughly 90% seen once. Germline V gene sequence: CDR1 SGHRS, CDR2 YFSETQ. The CDR3 consists of 13 residues. V gave up 4 bases and J gave up 6 bases; unmatched junction bases: 4. Comments on this clone: Its antigen is unidentified.

The sequence derives from a woman between 18 and 30 years old in good health and CMV-seronegative. The chain employs TRBV5-1 and TRBJ2-1; 7 nucleotides line up with TRBD1. Sequencing used PBMCs. The CDR3 here is CASSPSGGNEQFF. CDR3 nucleotide sequence: TGCGCCAGCAGCCCTTCAGGGGGCAATGAGCAGTTCTTC. Looking up the rest from reference TRBV5-1 and TRBJ2-1 gives the full variable domain: KAGVTQTPRYLIKTRGQQVTLSCSPISGHRSVSWYQQTPGQGLQFLFEYFSETQRNKGNFPGRFSGRQFSNSRSEMNVSTLELGDSALYLCASSPSGGNEQFFGPGTRLTVL.